The rows below give T cell receptor beta chains drawn from one sample of a study of glioma-infiltrating T cells. TCRdb re-called the multiplex PCR reads through MiXCR, storing one row per CDR3 protein. This table has approximately 120,000 distinct CDR3 sequences, roughly 20% appearing once. Sequenced sample: glioma tissue, nonneoplastic brain tissue, or PBMCs (not recorded which). The origin of the receptors is a human donor with low-grade glioma or glioblastoma, undergoing nonglioma brain surgery, or in good health (not recorded which). Each CDR3 is given with its conserved first and last residue. The D gene is left open where the match is weak. Not every row has a clone size; where given, it reads once, few, many or a size class.

CASSRGSNQPQHF	TGTGCCAGCAGTAGGGGTAGCAATCAGCCCCAGCATTTT	TRBJ1-5	many	TRBV28	-
CASRGLGAYEQYF	TGTGCCAGCAGGGGCCTTGGGGCCTACGAGCAGTACTTC	TRBJ2-7	-	TRBV2	-
CSMGPSDTQYF	TGCAGCATGGGACCGTCGGATACGCAGTATTTT	TRBJ2-3	few	TRBV29-1	-
CASSQDDHSYNEQFF	TGCGCCAGCAGCCAAGATGACCACTCCTACAATGAGCAGTTCTTC	TRBJ2-1	-	TRBV4-1	-
CASSPLTGATVNAFF	TGTGCCAGCAGTCCCCTGACAGGGGCGACCGTGAACGCTTTCTTT	TRBJ1-1	many	TRBV6-1	TRBD1
CASSRTGTNTDTQYF	TGCGCCAGCAGTCGGACCGGGACCAACACAGATACGCAGTATTTT	TRBJ2-3	few	TRBV5-1	-
CASSLGGSQPQHF	TGTGCCAGCAGTTTGGGTGGAAGTCAGCCCCAGCATTTT	TRBJ1-5	many	TRBV12-3/TRBV12-4	-
CASSVGPASSYEQYF	TGTGCCAGCAGCGTAGGACCCGCGAGCTCCTACGAGCAGTACTTC	TRBJ2-7	-	TRBV9	-
CASSTSGGANEKLFF	TGTGCCAGCAGCACTTCAGGGGGGGCTAATGAAAAACTGTTTTTT	TRBJ1-4	many	TRBV7-2	TRBD1
CASSSPQGVSNQPQHF	TGTGCCAGCAGTTCCCCACAGGGCGTTAGCAATCAGCCCCAGCATTTT	TRBJ1-5	many	TRBV12-3/TRBV12-4	-
CASSLEGTYSNQPQHF	TGTGCCAGCAGCTTAGAGGGAACATATAGCAATCAGCCCCAGCATTTT	TRBJ1-5	many	TRBV7-2	-
CASGPTKGRFRGETQYF	TGTGCTAGTGGGCCAACAAAGGGTCGGTTCCGGGGGGAGACCCAGTACTTC	TRBJ2-5	-	TRBV12-5	-
CASSIPGTHNEKLFF	TGTGCCAGTAGTATCCCCGGAACGCATAATGAAAAACTGTTTTTT	TRBJ1-4	few	TRBV19	-
CASSVLYGRRSTYEQYF	TGTGCCAGCAGCGTTCTTTATGGACGGAGATCTACCTACGAGCAGTACTTC	TRBJ2-7	-	TRBV11-2	-
CASSYSITRKTYNEQFF	TGTGCCAGCAGTTACTCGATTACCAGAAAGACCTACAATGAGCAGTTCTTC	TRBJ2-1	many	TRBV6-2/TRBV6-3	-
CATSREPGTSVSGEQFF	TGTGCCACCAGCAGAGAACCCGGGACTAGCGTCTCTGGTGAGCAGTTCTTC	TRBJ2-1	many	TRBV15	TRBD2
CATSDSDRGYEQYF	TGTGCCACCAGTGACTCAGACCGGGGCTACGAGCAGTACTTC	TRBJ2-7	-	TRBV24-1	-
CASSYSPAGGLYNEQFF	TGTGCCAGCAGTTACTCCCCAGCGGGAGGACTGTACAATGAGCAGTTCTTC	TRBJ2-1	many	TRBV6-2/TRBV6-3	TRBD2
CSVVWYNEQSF	TGCAGCGTTGTCTGGTACAATGAGCAGTCCTTC	TRBJ2-1	-	TRBV29-1	-
CASSYRGWPATDTQYF	TGTGCCAGCAGCTACAGGGGATGGCCTGCCACAGATACGCAGTATTTT	TRBJ2-3	many	TRBV7-6	TRBD1
CASTSSGASTDTQYF	TGTGCCAGCACTTCTAGCGGGGCTAGCACAGATACGCAGTATTTT	TRBJ2-3	many	TRBV2	TRBD2
CASRGGEGGRTEAFF	TGTGCCAGTAGAGGAGGTGAGGGCGGGAGGACTGAAGCTTTCTTT	TRBJ1-1	many	TRBV19	-
CASSKTNTGELFF	TGTGCCAGCAGTAAAACTAACACCGGGGAGCTGTTTTTT	TRBJ2-2	many	TRBV6-1	-
CASSVAGTPNTQYF	TGTGCCAGCAGCGTAGCGGGAACACCCAATACGCAGTATTTT	TRBJ2-3	-	TRBV9	-
CASSLSSTGYTEAFF	TGTGCCAGCAGCCTCTCTTCGACAGGGTATACTGAAGCTTTCTTT	TRBJ1-1	many	TRBV7-2	TRBD1
CATSRDAGNSNQPQHF	TGTGCCACCAGCAGAGATGCAGGAAATAGCAATCAGCCCCAGCATTTT	TRBJ1-5	many	TRBV15	-
CAISETNGPSTNEKLFF	TGTGCCATCAGTGAGACCAACGGACCCTCAACTAATGAAAAACTGTTTTTT	TRBJ1-4	-	TRBV10-3	-
CASSLSARGLPSTDTQYF	TGTGCCAGCAGCTTGTCAGCCAGAGGACTCCCAAGCACAGATACGCAGTATTTT	TRBJ2-3	many	TRBV7-9	-
CASSPFFHEQYF	TGTGCCAGCAGTCCTTTTTTTCACGAGCAGTACTTC	TRBJ2-7	many	TRBV6-1	-
CSAPTGSRETQYF	TGCAGTGCCCCGACAGGGAGCAGAGAGACCCAGTACTTC	TRBJ2-5	many	TRBV20-1	TRBD1
CAWIRGVANTEDFF	TGTGCCTGGATCAGGGGGGTAGCGAACACTGAAGATTTCTTT	TRBJ1-1	-	TRBV30	TRBD1
CASRTIEQPQHF	TGTGCCAGCAGAACTATTGAACAGCCCCAGCATTTT	TRBJ1-5	many	TRBV6-1	-
CASSPFPGDEKLFF	TGTGCCAGCAGCCCGTTTCCCGGGGATGAAAAACTGTTTTTT	TRBJ1-4	many	TRBV6-1	-
CASSQVEAGGPAKNIQYF	TGTGCCAGCAGCCAAGTGGAAGCGGGAGGGCCCGCCAAAAACATTCAGTACTTC	TRBJ2-4	-	TRBV3-1	TRBD2
CASSKEGAYTDTQYF	TGTGCCAGCAGTAAAGAGGGGGCCTACACAGATACGCAGTATTTT	TRBJ2-3	many	TRBV7-6	TRBD1
CAGSFGAGGDEQYF	TGTGCCGGCAGCTTCGGGGCAGGGGGGGACGAGCAGTACTTC	TRBJ2-7	once	TRBV7-9	-
CASSSSTSGIGGTQYF	-	TRBJ2-5	-	TRBV28	-
CASSPPGLAGGQETQYF	TGTGCCAGCAGCCCCCCGGGACTAGCGGGAGGGCAAGAGACCCAGTACTTC	TRBJ2-5	many	TRBV7-2	TRBD2
CATSEAGGSNTEAFF	TGTGCCACCAGTGAAGCAGGGGGCTCAAACACTGAAGCTTTCTTT	TRBJ1-1	many	TRBV24-1	TRBD1
CANSPPQGVEETQYF	TGTGCCAACAGTCCGCCTCAGGGGGTGGAAGAGACCCAGTACTTC	TRBJ2-5	-	TRBV12-3/TRBV12-4	TRBD1
CASSYSIGTSNSPLHF	TGTGCCAGCAGTTACTCGATTGGGACAAGCAATTCACCCCTCCACTTT	TRBJ1-6	many	TRBV6-6	-
CASSLMGIEYGYTF	TGTGCCAGCAGCTTGATGGGTATCGAGTATGGCTACACCTTC	TRBJ1-2	few	TRBV5-6	-
CASSIRETQYF	TGTGCCAGCTCCATTCGGGAGACCCAGTACTTC	TRBJ2-5	many	TRBV2	-
CASSYLAGGEDTQYF	TGCGCCAGCAGCTACCTAGCGGGAGGGGAGGATACGCAGTATTTT	TRBJ2-3	few	TRBV5-1	TRBD2
CASSLSRGIDTQYF	TGTGCCAGCAGTTTATCCAGGGGGATAGATACGCAGTATTTT	TRBJ2-3	-	TRBV27	TRBD1
CASRPGAGSQYMRETQYF	TGTGCCAGCAGACCGGGTGCCGGGAGTCAATATATGCGAGAGACCCAGTACTTC	TRBJ2-5	-	TRBV5-4	-
CASSNSGTGGNQPQHF	TGTGCCAGCAGTAACTCCGGGACAGGGGGCAATCAGCCCCAGCATTTT	TRBJ1-5	-	TRBV6-2/TRBV6-3	TRBD1
CSALDRGTTDTQYF	TGCAGTGCCCTGGACAGGGGAACGACAGATACGCAGTATTTT	TRBJ2-3	many	TRBV20-1	TRBD1
CASSSTSGISTDTQYF	TGCGCCAGCAGCTCCACTAGCGGGATTAGCACAGATACGCAGTATTTT	TRBJ2-3	few	TRBV5-1	TRBD2
CASSPTTGGSANEKLFF	TGTGCCAGCAGTCCAACGACAGGGGGCTCAGCTAATGAAAAACTGTTTTTT	TRBJ1-4	many	TRBV6-1	TRBD1
CASSTNREVGYTF	TGCGCCAGCAGCACAAACAGGGAAGTTGGCTACACCTTC	TRBJ1-2	-	TRBV4-1	-